Following are 32 T cell receptor beta chains from one sample sequenced in a study of vaccination effects on CD4 cells after COVID-19. Under the ViraFEST assay, PBMC were stimulated with viral peptide pools so that antigen-specific CD4+ T cells expanded. Sequencing was performed afterwards. At the end of roughly ten days of culture, CD4+ T cells were isolated. No antigens are known for them. Sequencing used immunoSEQ multiplex PCR; TCRdb keeps in-frame clones, though not all of them. Of approximately 82,000 clones listed, 74% were seen once; the top ten hold approximately 2%. This specimen consisted of CD4+ T cells from PBMCs cultured with HCoV-229E spike peptides, obtained before COVID-19 vaccination. The receptors were sampled from a human donor who received a COVID-19 vaccine.

The chain couples TRBV5-8 to TRBJ2-3; TRBD2 matches 9 bases. The CDR3 spans 17 residues. V lost 2 bases and J lost 7; bases outside the gene matches: 14. Germline CDR1 SGHTS, CDR2 YDEGEE. The CDR3 here is CASSFPGGGGAFYTQYF. CDR3 nucleotides: TGTGCCAGCAGCTTCCCAGGAGGCGGGGGGGCATTTTATACGCAGTATTTT.

The chain uses TRBV5-5 and TRBJ2-2; unclear D gene. V dropped 2 bases and J dropped 4 bases, with 9 bases sitting between them. The CDR3 loop spans 14 amino acids. The germline gives CDR1 SGHKS, CDR2 YYEKEE (reference sequence). Written as DNA, the CDR3 is TGTGCCAGCAGCTTTCAGGATGTCACCGGGGAGCTGTTTTTT. Translating it yields CASSFQDVTGELFF.

The chain recombines TRBV25-1 with TRBJ1-6; 10 bases fit TRBD1. V was pared by 6 bases and J by 6 bases, with 2 bases of the junction left unmatched. Germline assignment: CDR1 MGHDK and CDR2 SYGVNS. The CDR3 consists of 14 residues. CDR3 sequence: CASRGDRGNSPLHF. The CDR3 DNA follows: TGTGCCAGCAGGGGGGACAGGGGTAATTCACCCCTCCACTTT.

The chain couples TRBV2 to TRBJ1-3; D is unresolved. The germline V and J ends were trimmed by 8 bases and 0 bases, with 11 bases remaining between them. The CDR3 is made up of 14 amino acids. Germline V lookup: CDR1 SNHLY, CDR2 FYNNEI. The CDR3 sequence is CASGSPNSGNTIYF. CDR3 nucleotide sequence: TGTGCCAGCGGCAGTCCCAACTCTGGAAACACCATATATTTT.

The chain has TRBV10-2 and TRBJ2-7; unclear D gene. CDR1 is WSHSY and CDR2 is SAAADI in the germline V gene. V was clipped by 3 bases and J by 3 bases, with 3 bases between them. This CDR3 spans 11 amino acids. The CDR3 nucleotides read TGCGCCAGCAGTGAAAGCTACGAGCAGTACGTC. Its protein product is CASSESYEQYV.

The chain is built from TRBV7-9 and TRBJ2-3; a weak D match, TRBD1 (5 bases). V was trimmed by 1 base and J by 3 bases, leaving 11 bases between them. Germline V gene lookup returns CDR1 SEHNR and CDR2 FQNEAQ (reference sequence). This CDR3 has 15 residues. The chain's CDR3 is CASSLVAGKTDTQYF. Here the CDR3 DNA reads TGTGCCAGCAGCTTAGTTGCAGGGAAAACAGATACGCAGTATTTT.

This clone was observed a single time. The rearrangement joins TRBV5-6 to TRBJ2-1; 8 bases are shared with TRBD1. The germline V gene has CDR1 SGHDT and CDR2 YYEEEE. The CDR3 length is 16 residues. V trimming: 2 bases; J trimming: 0 bases; junction bases outside the gene matches: 4. The CDR3 here is CASSLQGVSSYNEQFF. For the CDR3, the DNA is TGTGCCAGCAGCTTACAGGGGGTCAGCTCCTACAATGAGCAGTTCTTC.

J is TRBJ2-5 and V is TRBV9; 10 nucleotides agree with TRBD2. V gave up 0 bases and J gave up 10 bases; unmatched junction bases: 6. The germline gives CDR1 SGDLS, CDR2 YYNGEE. This CDR3 region has 14 residues. CDR3 protein: CASSVVALAGDQYF. The CDR3 DNA reads TGTGCCAGCAGCGTAGTTGCCCTAGCGGGGGACCAGTACTTC.

In nucleotides, the CDR3 is TGTGCCACCGGCGAGGCTCAGCCCCAGCATTTT. It encodes CATGEAQPQHF. This chain connects TRBV24-1 to TRBJ1-5; unclear D gene. Trimming left V 9 bases short and J 6 bases short, with 8 bases between. Germline V lookup: CDR1 KGHDR, CDR2 SFDVKD. The CDR3 contains 11 residues.

This sequence joins TRBV30 and TRBJ1-6; D is possibly TRBD1 (5 bases). Germline V gene data show CDR1 as GTSNPN and CDR2 as SVGIG (reference sequence). V lost 1 base and J 7 bases, leaving 8 bases between the germline ends. This CDR3 is 13 amino acids long. In DNA form, the CDR3 reads TGTGCCTGGAGTGGCGGGGGGAATTCACCCCTCCACTTT. Translated: CAWSGGGNSPLHF.

The rearrangement links TRBV30 to TRBJ1-1; D is possibly TRBD1 (6 bases). Germline CDR1 is GTSNPN and CDR2 is SVGIG (reference sequence). There are 13 residues in the CDR3. The V end lost 0 bases, the J end lost 4 bases, and 9 bases lay between the germline ends. CDR3 in amino acids: CAWSVVGGTEAFF. The CDR3 DNA reads TGTGCCTGGAGTGTGGTAGGGGGCACTGAAGCTTTCTTT.

This chain uses TRBV10-2 with TRBJ1-5; D perhaps matches TRBD1 (5 bases). There are 14 residues in the CDR3. CDR1 is WSHSY, CDR2 SAAADI, per germline. V lost 3 bases and J lost 4, with 10 bases in between. The CDR3: CASSEAGINQPQHF. CDR3 sequence (DNA): TGCGCCAGCAGTGAAGCAGGGATAAATCAGCCCCAGCATTTT.

This rearrangement joins TRBV2 to TRBJ1-5; maybe TRBD1 (5 bases). Germline V gene data show CDR1 as SNHLY and CDR2 as FYNNEI. The CDR3 length is 12 residues. V shed 7 bases and J shed 5 bases, with 9 bases lying between them. CDR3: CASNLRDQPQHF. CDR3 bases: TGTGCCAGCAACCTCAGGGATCAGCCCCAGCATTTT.

The CDR3 sequence: CASSLDFGTPSYGYTF. CDR3 nucleotides: TGCGCCAGCAGCTTGGATTTCGGGACACCATCCTATGGCTACACCTTC. This sequence joins TRBV5-1 and TRBJ1-2; D perhaps matches TRBD1 (6 bases). Trimming shortened V by 0 bases and J by 4 bases, and 16 bases separated the two germline ends. This CDR3 spans 16 amino acids. Germline values: CDR1 SGHRS, CDR2 YFSETQ.

This clone was detected a few times. The chain is built from TRBV5-1 and TRBJ2-5, with TRBD2 matching over 10 bases. CDR1 and CDR2 from the germline V gene are SGHRS and YFSETQ. The CDR3 is 17 residues long. With V trimmed by 0 bases and J by 2 bases, 7 bases remained unmatched. The CDR3 DNA sequence: TGCGCCAGCAGCTTGGATGGACTAGCGGTGGATCAAGAGACCCAGTACTTC. It yields the protein CASSLDGLAVDQETQYF.

Notes on this clone: Germline and junction disagree at one end, which may indicate a read error. The chain combines TRBV10-1 with TRBJ1-1; D remains ambiguous. Germline V gene lookup returns CDR1 WNHNN and CDR2 SYGVQD (reference sequence). This CDR3 contains 12 residues. The DNA for the CDR3 is TGCGCCAGCAGTACCGGACTCGCTGAGGCTTTCTTT. It is translated as CASSTGLAEAFF.

This clone was found once. This sequence joins TRBV19 and TRBJ1-1; D is uncertain. Germline V lookup: CDR1 LNHDA, CDR2 SQIVND (reference sequence). This CDR3 is 17 amino acids long. The V end was cut by 7 bases, the J end by 0 bases, with 21 bases between. The DNA of the CDR3 is TGTGCCAGTACCCGGGCCCTTCCCGGCACTATGAACACTGAAGCTTTCTTT. It yields the protein CASTRALPGTMNTEAFF.

The chain employs TRBV5-1 and TRBJ2-5; D is unclear. The CDR3 is made up of 12 amino acids. Trimming removed 0 bases at V and 9 bases at J, with 9 bases between. Germline V gene lookup returns CDR1 SGHRS and CDR2 YFSETQ. The DNA for the CDR3 is TGCGCCAGCAGCTTGGTCGGTGAGGCCCAGTACTTC. Amino acids: CASSLVGEAQYF.

The rearrangement links TRBV2 to TRBJ1-2; D gene ambiguous. The germline gives CDR1 SNHLY, CDR2 FYNNEI. The CDR3 is 13 amino acids. V was trimmed by 4 bases and J by 2 bases, leaving 8 bases between them. The CDR3 is CASSAGINYGYTF. CDR3 DNA: TGTGCCAGCAGTGCGGGGATCAACTATGGCTACACCTTC.

There are a few counts of this clone. The chain uses TRBV7-2 and TRBJ2-1; D uncertain. Trimming took 3 bases from V and 5 from J, leaving 14 bases between them. The CDR3 extends over 15 amino acids. Germline CDR1 SGHTA, CDR2 FQGNSA. CDR3 nucleotides: TGTGCCAGCAGCTTCCCAACACATAGCAACAATGAGCAGTTCTTC. The encoded protein is CASSFPTHSNNEQFF.

The rearrangement uses TRBV24-1 and TRBJ2-3; 8 bases are a match to TRBD1. The length of the CDR3 is 13 residues. Germline assignment: CDR1 KGHDR and CDR2 SFDVKD. V gave up 4 bases and J gave up 11 bases; unmatched junction bases: 7. The CDR3 loop is CATSEPGQGRQYF. CDR3 nucleotides: TGTGCCACCAGTGAGCCTGGACAGGGTAGGCAGTATTTT.

J is TRBJ1-1 and V is TRBV5-5; TRBD1 matches at 9 bases. This CDR3 contains 18 residues. Germline CDR1 reads SGHKS; CDR2 reads YYEKEE (reference sequence). V lost 6 bases to trimming and J lost 1 base; unmatched junction nucleotides: 16. CDR3 DNA: TGTGCCAGCACCCCCCGTGACCCGGGACAGGGCGGGAACACTGAAGCTTTCTTT. Protein product: CASTPRDPGQGGNTEAFF. The whole variable domain, remainder taken from reference TRBV5-5 and TRBJ1-1, is DAGVTQSPTHLIKTRGQQVTLRCSPISGHKSVSWYQQVLGQGPQFIFQYYEKEERGRGNFPDRFSARQFPNYSSELNVNALLLGDSALYLCASTPRDPGQGGNTEAFFGQGTRLTVV.

The chain recombines TRBV12-3 or TRBV12-4 with TRBJ2-3, with D perhaps matching TRBD1 (5 bases). This CDR3 contains 13 residues. V lost 3 bases and J lost 4, with 8 bases in between. The CDR3 region is CASSLGPADTQYF. CDR3 nucleotides: TGTGCCAGCAGTTTGGGGCCTGCAGATACGCAGTATTTT.

The V and J genes are TRBV18 and TRBJ2-5, with TRBD1 identical over 9 bases. The junction had 10 bases not matched to a gene; V was cut back by 4 bases and J by 1 base. Germline-derived CDR1 and CDR2 are KGHSH and LQKENI. The CDR3 consists of 17 residues. The CDR3 protein is CASSLRRTGGSQETQYF. In DNA form, the CDR3 reads TGTGCCAGCTCACTACGCCGTACAGGGGGCTCCCAAGAGACCCAGTACTTC.

This clone has just one count. The V call is TRBV5-1, the J call TRBJ1-4; the D is unclear. CDR1 and CDR2 (germline): SGHRS, YFSETQ. The length of the CDR3 is 14 residues. Trimming left V 6 bases short and J 6 bases short, with 15 bases between. Here the CDR3 DNA reads TGCGCCAGCAACCCGGGCCCGCCCGATGAAAAACTGTTTTTT. The encoded protein is CASNPGPPDEKLFF.

V is TRBV7-8 and J is TRBJ2-4, with D perhaps TRBD1 (6 bases). V gave up 5 bases and J gave up 4 bases, with 12 bases separating them. Germline CDR1 is SGHVS and CDR2 is FQNEAQ. The CDR3 contains 14 residues. CDR3 bases: TGTGCCAGCAGCCCAAACGGACAGAAAAACATTCAGTACTTC. It is translated as CASSPNGQKNIQYF.

The CDR3 coding sequence is TGTGCCAGCAGCATCAAACAGGGAACCGAGCAGTACGTC. It specifies CASSIKQGTEQYV. The V gene is TRBV7-2, the J gene TRBJ2-7; perhaps TRBD1 as D (6 bases). Trimming took off 5 bases at V and 6 bases at J, with 14 bases between the two ends. Germline V gene data show CDR1 as SGHTA and CDR2 as FQGNSA. The CDR3 consists of 13 residues.

The chain is built from TRBV5-1 and TRBJ2-5; 8 bases are a match to TRBD1. This CDR3 region has 14 residues. In germline, CDR1 is SGHRS, CDR2 YFSETQ. V lost 0 bases, J lost 4 bases, and 2 bases stayed unmatched. In DNA form, the CDR3 reads TGCGCCAGCAGCTTGGCCACAGGGGGAGAGACCCAGTACTTC. Translating it yields CASSLATGGETQYF.

This chain uses TRBV7-3 with TRBJ2-2, with TRBD1 identical over 7 bases. J gave up 3 bases and V 5 bases, and 3 bases lay outside the gene matches. Germline V CDR1 and CDR2: SGHTA, FQGTGA. The CDR3 is 14 residues long. For the CDR3, the DNA is TGTGCCAGCAGCGTAGGGACAGACACCGGGGAGCTGTTTTTT. This encodes CASSVGTDTGELFF.

The chain couples TRBV2 to TRBJ2-1; a possible D gene is TRBD1 (6 bases). Germline values: CDR1 SNHLY, CDR2 FYNNEI. Deletions cut 5 bases from V and 7 bases from J, with 12 bases between. The CDR3 extends over 13 amino acids. CDR3 DNA sequence: TGTGCCAGCAGTACGAACAGGGAGAATGAGCAGTTCTTC. Translated, it gives CASSTNRENEQFF.

The rearrangement links TRBV4-1 to TRBJ1-3; the match to TRBD1 covers 9 bases. The CDR3 covers 17 residues. From germline, CDR1 is MGHRA and CDR2 YSYEKL. V lost 4 bases to trimming and J lost 0 bases; unmatched junction nucleotides: 7. This chain's CDR3 is CASSRQGVVLSGNTIYF. CDR3 nucleotides: TGCGCCAGCAGCCGACAGGGGGTCGTTCTCTCTGGAAACACCATATATTTT.

This chain uses TRBV6-5 with TRBJ1-5, with D unresolved. The CDR3 spans 11 residues. In germline, CDR1 is MNHEY, CDR2 SVGAGI. The V gene lost 6 bases and the J gene lost 7 bases, with 7 bases spanning the gap. CDR3 nucleotide sequence: TGTGCCAGCAGGGATCGCCAGCCCCAGCATTTT. Residues: CASRDRQPQHF.